The 11 T cell receptor beta chains given below trace back to one sample, sequenced in a study of naive and memory T cell subsets. General study results and limits: Especially in CD8 cells, naive repertoires contained a few larger clonotypes, possibly CD45RA-re-expressing memory cells.

An equimolar mix of two oligonucleotides served as the beta constant-region primer for TRBC1 and TRBC2. Four rounds of PCR amplified the ligated cDNA using nested alpha and beta constant-region primers plus SP2. Via MiXCR, TCRdb re-called the UMI-ligation and nested PCR reads, giving one row per CDR3 protein. The sample includes roughly 150,000 distinct CDR3 sequences, around 21% of them seen just once. Antigens of these TCRs are unknown. Sequenced: naive CD8+ T cells from blood. These receptors all stem from a human donor in good health.

The rearrangement joins TRBV15 to TRBJ1-5, with D tentatively TRBD1 (6 bases). V lost 3 bases, J lost 3 bases, and 9 bases lay in between. Germline V gene lookup returns CDR1 LNHNV and CDR2 YYDKDF (reference sequence). The CDR3 totals 14 residues. The CDR3 spells CATSSRTANQPQHF. CDR3 DNA: TGTGCCACCAGCAGTCGGACAGCCAATCAGCCCCAGCATTTT.

A note on this clonotype: Germline and junction disagree at one end, which may indicate a read error. The chain links TRBV14 to TRBJ2-7; 11 bases agree with TRBD2. CDR3 size: 18 residues. Germline V gives CDR1 SGHDN, CDR2 FVKESK. CDR3 bases: TGTGCCAGCAGCCAAGCACTGACTAGCGGGACGTTTAACTACGATCAGTACTTC. This codes for CASSQALTSGTFNYDQYF.

This clonotype was seen only a few times. V usage is TRBV12-3 or TRBV12-4 and J usage is TRBJ2-7; 9 bases line up with TRBD1. Germline trimming cut 7 bases from V and 6 bases from J; bases unmatched to any gene: 16. CDR3 size: 16 residues. The CDR3 DNA reads TGTGCCAGCACCGAATCTGCCGGGACAGGGTCCGCCGAGCAGTACTTC. Translating it yields CASTESAGTGSAEQYF.

A remark on this clonotype: This may stem from a read error, because a much larger clone lies one nucleotide away. This chain connects TRBV25-1 to TRBJ2-7, with 11 bases that match TRBD2. Germline-derived CDR1 and CDR2 are MGHDK and SYGVNS. The CDR3 spans 18 residues. CDR3 DNA sequence: TGTGGCAGCAGTGATTCCGGGATAATAGCGGGAGGGTCCTACGAGCAGTACTTC. Its translation is CGSSDSGIIAGGSYEQYF.

This clonotype occurred a few times. The junction and the germline gene differ at one end; a read error may be behind it. The CDR3 region is CASILGGRTVF. CDR3 bases: TGTGCCAGCATCCTTGGGGGGCGTACGGTCTTC. The chain couples TRBV12-3 or TRBV12-4 to TRBJ2-1, with D possibly being TRBD1 or TRBD2 (6 bases each). The CDR3 is made up of 11 amino acids.

The chain couples TRBV20-1 to TRBJ1-5, with 10 positions matching TRBD1. V lost 0 bases, J lost 5 bases, and 7 bases stayed unmatched. Germline lookup yields CDR1 DFQATT and CDR2 SNEGSKA (reference sequence). CDR3 size: 16 residues. The CDR3, as DNA: TGCAGTGCTAGAGACCCCGGGACAGGGGTCGATCAGCCCCAGCATTTT. It specifies CSARDPGTGVDQPQHF.

V gene TRBV29-1 combines with J gene TRBJ1-2, with no clear D. The CDR3 totals 14 residues. CDR1 is SQVTM, CDR2 ANQGSEA, per germline. The V end lost 1 base, the J end lost 4 bases, and 13 bases lay between the germline ends. CDR3 sequence (DNA): TGCAGCGTTGAAGGAGAAGGGAACGGCTATGGCTACACCTTC. Protein sequence: CSVEGEGNGYGYTF.

The sample holds one count of this clonotype. A junction boundary mismatches the germline segment, possibly from a read error. This chain links TRBV2 with TRBJ2-7; maybe TRBD2 (7 bases). CDR3 length: 15 amino acids. CDR1 SNHLY and CDR2 FYNNEI come from the germline V gene. CDR3 in amino acids: CGSLVGGGDSYEQYF. For the CDR3, the DNA is TGTGGCAGCCTGGTCGGAGGGGGGGACTCCTACGAGCAGTACTTC.

The chain uses TRBV28 and TRBJ2-7; D remains unclear. V was trimmed by 6 bases and J by 3 bases, leaving 15 bases between them. The CDR3 runs 14 residues. Germline loops: CDR1 MDHEN, CDR2 SYDVKM. The DNA for the CDR3 is TGTGCCAGCAGCCCCCTCATACACAACTACGAGCAGTACTTC. This gives the protein CASSPLIHNYEQYF.

This clonotype was detected only a few times. The CDR3 DNA sequence: TGTGCCAGCAGTTTTGGGGGGACTAGCGGGAGGGGCGGGGAGCTGTTTTTT. Translation: CASSFGGTSGRGGELFF. This chain links TRBV6-5 with TRBJ2-2, with 16 bases identical to TRBD2. This CDR3 has 17 residues. V was clipped by 4 bases and J by 7 bases; unmatched bases: 6. The germline CDR1 and CDR2 sequences are MNHEY and SVGAGI.

This clonotype has more than one count but fewer than ten. The CDR3 DNA reads TGTGCCAGCAGCCAATCACAGGGGCAGCCCCAGCATTTT. Translated, it gives CASSQSQGQPQHF. This rearrangement joins TRBV16 to TRBJ1-5; 7 bases line up with TRBD1. Germline V gene lookup returns CDR1 KGHSY and CDR2 FQNENV. The CDR3 has 13 residues. The ends lost 0 bases at V and 7 bases at J; junction bases unmatched: 0. The full variable domain, its missing parts supplied by reference TRBV16 and TRBJ1-5, is GEEVAQTPKHLVRGEGQKAKLYCAPIKGHSYVFWYQQVLKNEFKFLISFQNENVFDETGMPKERFSAKCLPNSPCSLEIQATKLEDSAVYFCASSQSQGQPQHFGDGTRLSIL.